This is a list of T cell receptor beta chains from one sample in a study of T cell responses to AZD1222 COVID-19 vaccine. Assay: immunoSEQ multiplex PCR; the TCRdb copy retains only in-frame clones and omits some. The sample includes fewer than 130,000 clones, roughly 90% of them seen just once. The sequences come from peripheral blood, collected on day 0 of AZD1222 vaccination. These receptors were obtained from an adult in good health. Each CDR3 is given with its conserved first and last residue. D genes are given only for firm matches. Only some rows state a clone size, as once, few, many or a class for expanded clones.

clone_size | d_call | j_call | v_call | cdr3_aa | cdr3_nt
- | - | TRBJ1-3 | TRBV3-1/TRBV3-2 | CASSETPQGSSGNTIYF | TGTGCCAGCAGCGAAACGCCCCAGGGAAGCTCTGGAAACACCATATATTTT
- | - | TRBJ2-3 | TRBV7-2 | CASSSQGQSTQYF | TGTGCCAGCAGCTCGCAAGGACAGTCCACGCAGTATTTT
once | TRBD1 | TRBJ2-2 | TRBV11-2 | CASGGDRDGRELFF | TGTGCCAGCGGGGGGGACAGGGACGGGAGGGAGCTGTTTTTT
- | - | TRBJ1-4 | TRBV7-9 | CASSIPGVNEKLFF | TGTGCCAGCAGCATACCGGGAGTTAATGAAAAACTGTTTTTT
- | - | TRBJ2-7 | TRBV4-3 | CASSLTESYEQYF | TGCGCCAGCAGTCTCACAGAATCCTACGAGCAGTACTTC
once | - | TRBJ2-2 | TRBV9 | CASSTQGAGELFF | TGTGCCAGCAGCACCCAGGGAGCCGGGGAGCTGTTTTTT
- | TRBD2 | TRBJ2-5 | TRBV7-3 | CASSSQGRASGVQETQYF | TGTGCCAGCAGCTCCCAAGGGAGGGCTAGCGGGGTACAAGAGACCCAGTACTTC
- | - | TRBJ2-5 | TRBV9 | CASSLEGQRRETQYF | TGTGCCAGCAGCCTAGAGGGGCAGAGGCGGGAGACCCAGTACTTC
- | TRBD1 | TRBJ2-5 | TRBV19 | CASSFDRGETQYF | TGTGCCAGTAGTTTCGACAGGGGGGAGACCCAGTACTTC
- | - | TRBJ2-5 | TRBV18 | CASSPGGSGETQYF | TGTGCCAGCTCACCAGGGGGCAGCGGGGAGACCCAGTACTTC
- | - | TRBJ2-2 | TRBV5-1 | CASSFRETGELFF | TGCGCCAGCAGCTTTAGGGAAACCGGGGAGCTGTTTTTT
few | TRBD1 | TRBJ2-1 | TRBV27 | CASSPRTGSYNEQFF | TGTGCCAGCAGTCCTCGGACAGGCTCCTACAATGAGCAGTTCTTC
- | - | TRBJ1-4 | TRBV11-2 | CASSIQVGAEKLFF | TGTGCCAGCAGCATACAGGTTGGGGCTGAAAAACTGTTTTTT
- | - | TRBJ1-3 | TRBV7-9 | CASSLIVDSSGNTIYF | TGTGCCAGCAGCTTAATCGTGGATTCTTCAGGAAACACCATATATTTT
- | - | TRBJ1-2 | TRBV6-2/TRBV6-3 | CASSHELYGYTF | TGTGCCAGCAGTCACGAACTTTATGGCTACACCTTC
- | - | TRBJ1-2 | TRBV11-3 | CASSPTVNYGYTF | TGTGCCAGCAGCCCGACAGTAAACTATGGCTACACCTTC
- | - | TRBJ1-2 | TRBV30 | CAWSVGSGFSGYGYTF | TGTGCCTGGAGTGTGGGCTCTGGGTTCTCTGGCTATGGCTACACCTTC
once | TRBD2 | TRBJ2-5 | TRBV6-6 | CASSLAGGRGETQYF | TGTGCCAGCAGTCTAGCGGGGGGCCGGGGAGAGACCCAGTACTTC
- | - | TRBJ2-1 | TRBV20-1 | CSTYRNEQFF | TGCAGCACCTACAGGAATGAGCAGTTCTTC
- | - | TRBJ2-3 | TRBV2 | CASSDYDRIDTQYF | TGTGCCAGCAGTGATTATGACAGGATAGATACGCAGTATTTT
- | - | TRBJ1-6 | TRBV10-3 | CAISDPDSPLHF | TGTGCCATCAGTGATCCGGATTCACCCCTCCACTTT
- | - | TRBJ1-2 | TRBV14 | CASSLTGFRGYTF | TGTGCCAGCAGCCTCACAGGGTTTAGAGGCTACACCTTC
once | - | TRBJ2-1 | TRBV7-9 | CASSLSPGAYNEQFF | TGTGCCAGCAGCTTATCCCCGGGGGCTTACAATGAGCAGTTCTTC
- | - | TRBJ2-7 | TRBV7-3 | CASSLNRNYEQYF | TGTGCCAGCAGCTTAAACCGAAACTACGAGCAGTACTTC
few | TRBD1 | TRBJ1-1 | TRBV30 | CAWRFRTGGAGTEAFF | TGTGCCTGGAGATTCCGGACAGGGGGCGCCGGGACTGAAGCTTTCTTT
- | TRBD1 | TRBJ1-4 | TRBV6-5 | CASRANRGPNEKLFF | TGTGCCAGCAGGGCGAACAGGGGGCCCAATGAAAAACTGTTTTTT
- | - | TRBJ1-1 | TRBV3-1/TRBV3-2 | CASTQDLNTEAFF | TGTGCCAGCACCCAGGACCTGAACACTGAAGCTTTCTTT
- | - | TRBJ1-1 | TRBV7-9 | CASSLENTEAFF | TGTGCCAGCAGCTTAGAGAACACTGAAGCTTTCTTT
- | TRBD1 | TRBJ1-2 | TRBV6-5 | CASSEDRDRAYGYTF | TGTGCCAGCAGCGAGGATCGGGACAGAGCCTATGGCTACACCTTC
- | TRBD1 | TRBJ1-2 | TRBV6-6 | CASSYSTPPGGGYTF | TGTGCCAGCAGTTACTCTACCCCCCCAGGGGGTGGCTACACCTTC
- | TRBD1 | TRBJ1-1 | TRBV6-5 | CASTMGQGTEAFF | TGTGCCAGCACGATGGGACAGGGGACTGAAGCTTTCTTT
few | - | TRBJ2-2 | TRBV7-8 | CASSLVPGELFF | TGTGCCAGCAGCTTAGTCCCCGGGGAGCTGTTTTTT
- | - | TRBJ2-1 | TRBV30 | CAWSLPGLQFF | TGTGCCTGGAGTCTCCCGGGACTGCAGTTCTTC
- | - | TRBJ1-2 | TRBV7-2 | CASSLDNNYGYTF | TGTGCCAGCAGCTTGGACAATAACTATGGCTACACCTTC
- | - | TRBJ1-5 | TRBV7-2 | CASSFLRDQPQHF | TGTGCCAGCAGCTTCCTTAGAGATCAGCCCCAGCATTTT
- | - | TRBJ1-2 | TRBV7-2 | CASRGGREGNYGYTF | TGTGCCAGCCGCGGGGGGCGAGAGGGAAACTATGGCTACACCTTC
once | TRBD1 | TRBJ1-4 | TRBV25-1 | CASSDVRGLGEKLFF | TGTGCCAGCAGTGATGTTAGGGGGCTGGGTGAAAAACTGTTTTTT
- | - | TRBJ2-2 | TRBV7-2 | CASSLRGGGSSLSGELFF | TGTGCCAGCAGCTTAAGGGGTGGGGGATCCTCCCTCTCCGGGGAGCTGTTTTTT
- | - | TRBJ2-2 | TRBV28 | CASSLWRNTGELFF | TGTGCCAGCAGTTTATGGCGGAACACCGGGGAGCTGTTTTTT
- | - | TRBJ2-7 | TRBV2 | CASRTGAYEQYF | TGTGCCAGCAGGACCGGGGCCTACGAGCAGTACTTC
- | - | TRBJ1-1 | TRBV14 | CASSQDLDRNTEAFF | TGTGCCAGCAGCCAAGATCTAGACAGGAACACTGAAGCTTTCTTT
- | - | TRBJ1-1 | TRBV11-3 | CASSLGSLVTEAFF | TGTGCCAGCAGCCTAGGGTCCTTAGTGACTGAAGCTTTCTTT
- | - | TRBJ1-5 | TRBV2 | CASSSQALSNQPQHF | TGTGCCAGCAGTTCACAGGCGCTTAGCAATCAGCCCCAGCATTTT
- | TRBD1 | TRBJ1-3 | TRBV10-3 | CAIRLFVPGQGVTGNTIYF | TGTGCCATCAGATTATTCGTCCCGGGACAGGGGGTTACTGGAAACACCATATATTTT
- | - | TRBJ1-5 | TRBV6-5 | CASAAGAGSNQPQHF | TGTGCCAGCGCGGCCGGGGCGGGCAGCAATCAGCCCCAGCATTTT
- | TRBD1 | TRBJ1-6 | TRBV19 | CASSTPHRGISSPLHF | TGTGCCAGTAGTACCCCCCACAGGGGCATCAGTTCACCCCTCCACTTT
once | - | TRBJ2-3 | TRBV27 | CASRPLRGGADTQYF | TGTGCCAGCAGGCCTCTAAGGGGGGGCGCAGATACGCAGTATTTT
- | - | TRBJ2-7 | TRBV28 | CASSRGHPFSYEQYF | TGTGCCAGCAGCCGGGGACACCCTTTTAGCTACGAGCAGTACTTC
- | - | TRBJ1-4 | TRBV10-1 | CASSEYLREPNEKLFF | TGCGCCAGCAGTGAGTACCTTCGGGAGCCTAATGAAAAACTGTTTTTT
- | TRBD1 | TRBJ2-2 | TRBV5-1 | CASSLGTGAGELFF | TGCGCCAGCAGCCTCGGGACAGGTGCCGGGGAGCTGTTTTTT
- | TRBD1 | TRBJ1-2 | TRBV7-2 | CASSMRTGTNYGYTF | TGTGCCAGCAGTATGAGGACAGGGACTAACTATGGCTACACCTTC
- | - | TRBJ1-1 | TRBV29-1 | CSVDYQGRGTEAFF | TGCAGCGTTGATTATCAGGGCAGGGGCACTGAAGCTTTCTTT
- | - | TRBJ1-2 | TRBV24-1 | CATSERSGAGYTF | TGTGCCACCAGTGAACGTTCAGGGGCCGGCTACACCTTC